This T cell receptor (beta chain) was recorded in a study of T-cell memory formation after mild COVID-19. Study observations and caveats: Contracting CD4+ clones lay largely in CM and EM, with CD8+ ones residing in EMRA.

The 5'RACE method, run with constant-segment primers, produced TCR alpha and TCR beta cDNA libraries (carrying sample barcodes and UMIs). One entry per CDR3 protein, called by TCRdb with MiXCR from the 5' RACE reads. The data show just over 300,000 distinct CDR3 sequences, roughly 19% seen once. About this clonotype: The antigen is not known.

Germline CDR1 is DFQATT and CDR2 is SNEGSKA (reference sequence). The CDR3 loop spans 15 amino acids. V gave up 5 bases and J gave up 0 bases, with 16 bases separating them. The source of this sequence is a man aged 18 to 30 who had mild COVID-19 (a few samples of this study predate the infection). Cell type and time point are not known. Input material: PBMCs or a T cell subset sorted from them (not recorded which). This chain connects TRBV20-1 to TRBJ1-2, with a tentative D call TRBD1 (5 bases). CDR3 protein: CSAEVTGKANYGYTF. In nucleotides, the CDR3 is TGCAGTGCTGAGGTTACAGGCAAAGCTAACTATGGCTACACCTTC.